This T cell receptor (beta chain) is drawn from a study of blood T cells in healthy people across ages. On this clonotype itself: Compared with germline, one end of the junction differs, possibly owing to a read error.

Using a J-beta primer mix together with a sample-barcoded 5' primer, a second PCR was run for roughly 6 to 12 cycles. TCRdb used MiXCR to reprocess the 5' RACE reads, holding one entry per CDR3 protein. The table shows fewer than 2,000,000 distinct CDR3 sequences, with roughly two fifths occurring only once. This CDR3 is built from 16 residues. The germline V gene has CDR1 SGDLS and CDR2 YYNGEE. The source is a human donor in good health. Input material: blood. The rearrangement joins TRBV9 to TRBJ2-3; 7 bases fit TRBD2. The CDR3 loop is CASSKGRGKGTDPQYF. CDR3 in DNA: TGTGCCAGCAGCAAAGGGCGGGGGAAAGGCACAGATCCGCAGTATTTT.